The rows below give T cell receptor beta chains drawn from one sample of a study of spatial heterogeneity in lung cancer. One entry per CDR3 protein results from TCRdb running MiXCR on the 5' RACE reads. The table shows 15,000 to 20,000 distinct CDR3 sequences, with about 6% occurring only once. The material was lung tumor tissue, obtained at surgery. The source of these receptors is a female donor with early-stage non-small cell lung cancer. CDR3s include the opening cysteine and the closing phenylalanine or tryptophan. A D gene is named only where the DNA matches it firmly. A row's size may be missing; if present it is once, few, many or a size class.

j_call clone_size d_call v_call cdr3_aa cdr3_nt
TRBJ1-4 many - TRBV28 CASSLPGTAGEKLFF TGTGCCAGCAGTTTGCCAGGGACGGCCGGCGAAAAACTGTTTTTT
TRBJ2-2 - - TRBV9 CASSVGPPPGELFF TGTGCCAGCAGCGTAGGGCCCCCCCCCGGGGAGCTGTTTTTT
TRBJ1-2 medium-sized - TRBV19 CASQTGSIYGYTF TGTGCCAGTCAAACAGGGTCCATCTATGGCTACACCTTC
TRBJ1-1 many TRBD1 TRBV28 CASSADRTRTEAFF TGTGCCAGCAGTGCGGACAGGACTAGGACTGAAGCTTTCTTT
TRBJ2-4 many TRBD1 TRBV6-2/TRBV6-3 CASSFGTGNIQYF TGTGCCAGCAGTTTCGGGACAGGGAACATTCAGTACTTC
TRBJ2-7 many - TRBV6-2/TRBV6-3 CASSYTLWGTNEQYF TGTGCCAGCAGTTATACCCTGTGGGGTACCAACGAGCAGTACTTC
TRBJ2-7 many - TRBV2 CASMRTGNYEQYF TGTGCCAGCATGCGCACAGGGAACTACGAGCAGTACTTC
TRBJ1-6 medium-sized - TRBV12-3/TRBV12-4 CASSLRGPGSPLHF TGTGCCAGCAGTCTTCGGGGCCCGGGGTCACCCCTCCACTTT
TRBJ2-2 many TRBD1 TRBV4-3 CASSLAGTATGELFF TGCGCCAGCAGCCTGGCCGGGACAGCCACCGGGGAGCTGTTTTTT
TRBJ2-3 - TRBD2 TRBV4-3 CASSSQLAGIWGTDTQYF TGCGCCAGCAGCTCACAACTAGCGGGAATATGGGGCACAGATACGCAGTATTTT
TRBJ2-4 many TRBD2 TRBV19 CASSTPTSGRRYGKNIQYF TGTGCCAGTAGTACCCCGACTAGCGGGAGAAGGTATGGCAAAAACATTCAGTACTTC
TRBJ2-2 medium-sized - TRBV28 CASRHSTGELFF TGTGCCAGCAGGCACAGCACCGGGGAGCTGTTTTTT
TRBJ2-5 many - TRBV15 CATSREGRAVETQYF TGTGCCACCAGCAGAGAAGGAAGGGCGGTCGAGACCCAGTACTTC
TRBJ1-1 many - TRBV27 CASSFWGADTEAFF TGTGCCAGCAGTTTTTGGGGGGCGGACACTGAAGCTTTCTTT
TRBJ1-5 many - TRBV20-1 CSASRGRLGNQPQHF TGCAGTGCTAGCCGAGGGCGCTTGGGCAATCAGCCCCAGCATTTT
TRBJ2-5 medium-sized - TRBV5-1 CASGTGQQETQYF TGCGCCAGTGGGACGGGGCAGCAAGAGACCCAGTACTTC
TRBJ2-3 many TRBD2 TRBV5-1 CASSTGTSWDTQYF TGCGCCAGCAGCACCGGGACTAGTTGGGATACGCAGTATTTT
TRBJ1-1 many - TRBV30 CAWSVSRAGGVYMNTEAFF TGTGCCTGGAGTGTCTCCCGGGCAGGAGGAGTCTACATGAACACTGAAGCTTTCTTT
TRBJ1-4 many TRBD1 TRBV28 CASRTGGPIKEKLFF TGTGCCAGCCGGACAGGGGGTCCGATTAAAGAAAAACTGTTTTTT
TRBJ1-5 many TRBD1 TRBV20-1 CSAALGQGPRPQHF TGCAGTGCTGCTCTGGGACAGGGGCCCCGGCCCCAGCATTTT
TRBJ2-2 many TRBD2 TRBV20-1 CSATLAGVDTGELFF TGCAGTGCAACACTAGCGGGAGTCGACACCGGGGAGCTGTTTTTT
TRBJ2-5 many - TRBV7-2 CASSPRGSNIQETQYF TGTGCCAGCAGCCCCCGAGGAAGCAACATACAAGAGACCCAGTACTTC
TRBJ2-7 medium-sized TRBD2 TRBV6-2/TRBV6-3 CASSRASGSHEQYF TGTGCCAGCAGCCGGGCTAGCGGGAGCCACGAGCAGTACTTC
TRBJ1-1 many - TRBV28 CASRSPMNTEAFF TGTGCCAGCAGAAGCCCGATGAACACTGAAGCTTTCTTT
TRBJ1-1 medium-sized TRBD1 TRBV6-5 CASREPTGGLAEAFF TGTGCCAGCAGGGAACCGACAGGGGGCTTGGCTGAAGCTTTCTTT
TRBJ2-1 many TRBD2 TRBV15 CATSRSGLAGVSSEQFF TGTGCCACCAGCAGATCGGGACTAGCGGGAGTATCTAGTGAGCAGTTCTTC
TRBJ2-5 many - TRBV13 CASSYRKFPETQYF TGTGCCAGCAGTTACAGGAAATTCCCCGAGACCCAGTACTTC
TRBJ1-2 many - TRBV7-8 CASSLGRDRTNYGYTF TGTGCCAGCAGCTTAGGTCGCGACAGAACTAACTATGGCTACACCTTC
TRBJ2-2 - - TRBV5-1 CASTSFGTNTGELFF TGCGCCAGCACCTCCTTTGGGACCAACACCGGGGAGCTGTTTTTT
TRBJ2-3 - TRBD2 TRBV29-1 CSVGLTPGGTSTDTLYF TGCAGCGTTGGCCTAACCCCAGGCGGGACTAGCACAGATACGCTGTATTTT
TRBJ1-3 medium-sized - TRBV6-5 CASSYRDSGNTIYF TGTGCCAGCAGTTACCGGGACTCTGGAAACACCATATATTTT
TRBJ2-3 many - TRBV20-1 CSARTEDTQYF TGCAGTGCTAGGACAGAAGATACGCAGTATTTT
TRBJ2-7 - - TRBV7-2 CASSPGPGLYEQYF TGTGCCAGCAGCCCTGGTCCAGGTTTATACGAGCAGTACTTC
TRBJ2-7 many TRBD1 TRBV29-1 CSGRQGQDEQYF TGCAGCGGACGACAGGGGCAAGACGAGCAGTACTTC
TRBJ2-7 many TRBD2 TRBV6-6 CASSYGGRVHEQYF TGTGCCAGCAGTTACGGCGGGAGGGTACACGAGCAGTACTTC
TRBJ1-2 many - TRBV20-1 CSASNNYGYTF TGCAGTGCTAGCAATAACTATGGCTACACCTTC
TRBJ2-7 many TRBD2 TRBV29-1 CSVWGLAGRYEQYF TGCAGCGTTTGGGGACTAGCGGGACGCTACGAGCAGTACTTC
TRBJ2-7 many - TRBV28 CASSFGGSYEQYF TGTGCCAGCAGTTTTGGCGGGTCCTACGAGCAGTACTTC
TRBJ2-3 many - TRBV29-1 CSACQRPTDTQYF TGCAGCGCTTGCCAGCGGCCCACAGATACGCAGTATTTT
TRBJ1-1 many - TRBV5-5 CASRSYLEEAFF TGTGCCAGCAGGAGTTATTTAGAAGAAGCTTTCTTT
TRBJ2-7 many - TRBV2 CASSPQLYEQYF TGTGCCAGCAGTCCACAGCTCTACGAGCAGTACTTC
TRBJ2-1 - - TRBV6-5 CASSTGYESYNEQFF TGTGCCAGCAGTACAGGGTACGAGTCCTACAATGAGCAGTTCTTC
TRBJ2-2 many TRBD2 TRBV12-3/TRBV12-4 CASSLRSSGGGELFF TGTGCCAGCAGTTTACGGTCTAGCGGAGGCGGGGAGCTGTTTTTT
TRBJ2-3 many - TRBV6-1 CASSEGLVDTQYF TGTGCCAGCAGTGAAGGCCTAGTAGATACGCAGTATTTT
TRBJ1-2 - TRBD1 TRBV28 CASSLLTGVPTF TGTGCCAGCAGTTTATTGACAGGGGTTCCCACCTTC
TRBJ2-7 many - TRBV3-1 CASSQDPGQFYEQYF TGTGCCAGCAGCCAAGACCCCGGACAGTTCTACGAGCAGTACTTC
TRBJ2-3 many - TRBV7-2 CASSRGRQSTQYF TGTGCCAGCAGCCGAGGACGGCAGTCAACTCAGTATTTT
TRBJ1-6 many TRBD1 TRBV5-4 CASSLDRGRSPLHF TGTGCCAGCAGCTTGGACAGGGGGCGATCACCCCTCCACTTT
TRBJ2-3 many - TRBV6-6 CASSRDSTDTQYF TGTGCCAGCTCCCGGGACAGCACAGATACGCAGTATTTT
TRBJ1-2 many - TRBV29-1 CSVSQRDGSDGYTF TGCAGCGTTTCGCAGCGGGACGGGAGTGATGGCTACACCTTC
TRBJ1-3 many TRBD1 TRBV20-1 CSAGKRTGGNTIYF TGCAGTGCTGGGAAAAGGACAGGGGGAAACACCATATATTTT